One and the same sample provided the 8 T cell receptor beta chains below, sequenced in a study of T cells after yellow fever vaccination. TCRdb used MiXCR to reprocess the 5' RACE reads, holding one entry per CDR3 protein. This sample carries 90,000 to 130,000 distinct CDR3 sequences, under 9% of them seen once, and the ten largest clones take about 25%. The starting material was CD8+ T cells sorted from PBMCs, obtained 45 days after the yellow fever booster vaccination. These receptors were taken from a man aged 25-40 years who received the YFV17D yellow fever vaccine.

V usage is TRBV11-2 and J usage is TRBJ1-1, with D uncertain. Germline CDR1 reads SGHAT; CDR2 reads FQNNGV. Trimming took off 4 bases at V and 4 bases at J, with 7 bases between the two ends. The CDR3 is 12 residues long. DNA of the CDR3: TGTGCCAGCAGCTCCCGCGGCACTGAAGCTTTCTTT. Its protein product is CASSSRGTEAFF.

A few counts support this clonotype. This chain links TRBV10-1 with TRBJ2-1; D possibly corresponds to TRBD1 (6 bases). The length of the CDR3 is 14 residues. The V gene lost 3 bases and the J gene lost 3 bases, with 9 bases spanning the gap. In germline, CDR1 is WNHNN, CDR2 SYGVQD (reference sequence). The CDR3 here is CASSETQGYNEQFF. Written as DNA, the CDR3 is TGCGCCAGCAGTGAAACACAGGGCTACAATGAGCAGTTCTTC.

V usage is TRBV29-1 and J usage is TRBJ2-5, with D maybe TRBD1 (6 bases). The CDR3 spans 12 residues. Germline-derived CDR1 and CDR2 are SQVTM and ANQGSEA. V was cut by 1 base and J by 7 bases, with 10 bases left in between. CDR3 in amino acids: CSVEAGEGTQYF. Here the CDR3 DNA reads TGCAGCGTTGAAGCAGGGGAAGGGACCCAGTACTTC.

This clonotype has just a few counts. The V and J genes are TRBV20-1 and TRBJ2-1; 14 bases are shared with TRBD2. The CDR3 has 16 amino acids. Per the germline V gene, CDR1 is DFQATT and CDR2 is SNEGSKA (reference sequence). The ends lost 6 bases at V and 8 bases at J; junction bases unmatched: 12. The CDR3 sequence is CSAPGLAGEGGDEQFF. The CDR3 DNA reads TGCAGTGCACCGGGACTAGCGGGAGAAGGGGGAGATGAGCAGTTCTTC.

This clonotype was detected many times. This chain links TRBV5-1 with TRBJ2-5, with a tentative D call TRBD2 (6 bases). Trimming pared 3 bases from V and 5 bases from J, leaving 14 bases between. CDR3 length equals 14 residues. Germline V lookup: CDR1 SGHRS, CDR2 YFSETQ. CDR3 in amino acids: CASSSSRDWETQYF. The CDR3 DNA reads TGCGCCAGCAGCTCCAGCCGGGACTGGGAGACCCAGTACTTC.

In its sample, this clonotype was seen many times. The chain uses TRBV28 and TRBJ2-2; the D gene is possibly TRBD2 (5 bases). Germline V gene sequence: CDR1 MDHEN, CDR2 SYDVKM. Between the trimmed V and J ends, which lost 8 bases and 0 bases, there was a span of 13 bases. The CDR3 extends over 15 amino acids. The CDR3 nucleotides read TGTGCCAGCTCTGGCGCGGGTCCGAACACCGGGGAGCTGTTTTTT. It specifies CASSGAGPNTGELFF.

Many counts were recorded for this clonotype. The chain recombines TRBV9 with TRBJ2-1, with 15 nucleotides matching TRBD2. The CDR3 length is 15 residues. V gave up 4 bases and J gave up 8 bases; unmatched junction bases: 4. Germline V CDR1 and CDR2: SGDLS, YYNGEE. CDR3 residues: CASSPGLAGGYEQFF. The DNA of the CDR3 is TGTGCCAGCAGCCCGGGACTAGCGGGAGGCTATGAGCAGTTCTTC.

This clonotype was seen ten or more times. The J gene is TRBJ2-7, the V gene TRBV7-2; D tentatively reads TRBD1 or TRBD2 (5 bases each). Germline CDR1 SGHTA, CDR2 FQGNSA. The CDR3 is made up of 12 amino acids. V lost 1 base to trimming and J lost 8 bases, with 9 bases between them. The CDR3 sequence: CASSLGRDQQYF. The CDR3, as DNA: TGTGCCAGCAGCTTAGGCCGGGACCAGCAGTACTTC. Supplemented by reference TRBV7-2 and TRBJ2-7, the full variable domain reads GAGVSQSPSNKVTEKGKDVELRCDPISGHTALYWYRQSLGQGLEFLIYFQGNSAPDKSGLPSDRFSAERTGGSVSTLTIQRTQQEDSAVYLCASSLGRDQQYFGPGTRLTVT.